This T cell receptor (beta chain) emerged from a study of T cell responses to AZD1222 COVID-19 vaccine. The assay was immunoSEQ multiplex PCR, and TCRdb's table has in-frame clones only and misses some. The table lists 150,000 to 200,000 clones, just over 90% of them singletons. Broader study findings: No day 14 peak samples; only post-peak repertoires were characterized. Among spike-specific TCRs, nearly half reportedly target unmutated variant regions.

As concerns this clone: Its specificity is not known.

Germline assignment: CDR1 SGDLS and CDR2 YYNGEE. The CDR3 totals 16 residues. Trimming cost V 1 base and J 0 bases, with 11 bases left between them. The sample here was peripheral blood, taken 28 days after the second AZD1222 dose. The receptor was isolated from an adult who received the AZD1222 COVID-19 vaccine. This rearrangement joins TRBV9 to TRBJ1-3; D gene unclear. This CDR3 is CASSVQPSSSGNTIYF. The DNA for the CDR3 is TGTGCCAGCAGCGTACAGCCATCAAGCTCTGGAAACACCATATATTTT. The full variable domain, completed using reference TRBV9 and TRBJ1-3, is DSGVTQTPKHLITATGQRVTLRCSPRSGDLSVYWYQQSLDQGLQFLIQYYNGEERAKGNILERFSAQQFPDLHSELNLSSLELGDSALYFCASSVQPSSSGNTIYFGEGSWLTVV.